This TCR beta chain was recorded in a study of vaccination and CD4 T cells after COVID-19. Study context: Median time from second vaccine dose to sampling was roughly 76 days (14 to 241).

Trimming cost V 0 bases and J 0 bases; bases outside gene matches: 1. Germline V gene sequence: CDR1 SGHRS, CDR2 YFSETQ. CDR3 length equals 16 residues. Sample treatment: roughly ten-day PBMC culture with coronavirus spike peptide pools or control peptides (ViraFEST assay). The Oncomine TCR Beta short-read assay was what sequenced the DNA obtained from cultured CD4+ T cells. Genomic DNA was isolated from CD4+ T cells that had been cultured. A single record per CDR3 protein comes from TCRdb applying MiXCR to the PCR reads. The data hold about 27,000 distinct CDR3 sequences, with less than 80% observed a single time. A note on this clonotype: Antigen: not known.

The sequences come from CD4+ T cells from blood, cultured in vitro, collected after SARS-CoV-2 vaccination. J is TRBJ1-4 and V is TRBV5-1, with 8 positions matching TRBD1. This receptor was identified in a human donor who received a COVID-19 vaccine. The CDR3 DNA is TGCGCCAGCAGCTTGGGGGACAGGTCAACTAATGAAAAACTGTTTTTT. Translation gives CASSLGDRSTNEKLFF.